The entry that follows covers one T cell receptor beta chain sequence. Its antigen is unidentified. The length of the CDR3 is 15 residues. Deletions cut 1 base from V and 7 bases from J, with 16 bases between. The germline V gene has CDR1 MGHRA and CDR2 YSYEKL. The data are from a study of T-cell memory formation after mild COVID-19. Study outcomes and limitations: Clones that contracted from day 15 to 85 were balanced CD4/CD8, while later expanders leaned CD4+. Contracting CD4+ clones sat mainly in CM and EM; CD8+ in EMRA.

Constant-segment primers were used for 5'RACE, and the resulting TCR alpha and TCR beta cDNA libraries carried sample barcodes and UMIs. TCRdb fed the 5' RACE reads into MiXCR, producing one record per CDR3 protein. The table lists some 180,000 distinct CDR3 sequences, under 15% of them singletons. The specimen was PBMCs or a T cell subset sorted from them (not recorded which). The receptor's source is a man aged 18 to 35 who had mild COVID-19 (a few samples of this study predate the infection). Cell type and time point are not known. V usage is TRBV4-1 and J usage is TRBJ1-2, with unresolved D. CDR3 region: CASSQAPQRRAGYTF. CDR3 coding DNA: TGCGCCAGCAGCCAAGCCCCCCAGCGACGAGCTGGCTACACCTTC.